This TCR beta chain is drawn from a study of T cell changes during pregnancy in multiple sclerosis. Clones were read by immunoSEQ multiplex PCR, and TCRdb kept only the in-frame ones, dropping some. Here the sample spans tens of thousands of clones, 85% to 95% being singletons. The CDR3 spans 13 residues. In germline, CDR1 is LNHDA, CDR2 SQIVND (reference sequence). V shed 10 bases and J shed 1 base, with 14 bases lying between them. Here the sequenced sample was peripheral blood, taken in the third trimester of pregnancy. The chain has TRBV19 and TRBJ2-7; D may be TRBD2 (6 bases). The origin of this receptor is a female donor in good health, enrolled as a control in a pregnancy study. This CDR3 is CATGLGGSYEQYF. CDR3 DNA: TGTGCCACGGGACTGGGTGGGTCCTACGAGCAGTACTTC.